One sample yielded the 5 T cell receptor beta chains listed below, sequenced in a study of shared clonotypes between healthy human individuals. Naive CD8 isolation took CD45RO-negative cells positively selected for CCR7 and excluded terminally differentiated effector memory CD45RA+ cells. Method: immunoSEQ multiplex PCR; TCRdb's copy keeps in-frame clones and lacks some. The data show roughly 590,000 clones, nearly 97% seen once. Sample: naive CD8+ T cells sorted from blood. The receptors shown here come from a woman in her 30s in good health.

The chain joins TRBV9 to TRBJ2-1; TRBD2 matches 7 bases. The germline CDR1 and CDR2 sequences are SGDLS and YYNGEE. Unmatched junction bases numbered 7, after V lost 0 bases and J lost 1 base. This CDR3 comprises 17 residues. The CDR3 bases are TGTGCCAGCAGCGTAGAAAGCCAGCGGGGATCCTACAATGAGCAGTTCTTC. Protein product: CASSVESQRGSYNEQFF.

In DNA, the CDR3 is TGTGCCAGCATGGGGGGGGTTGTTGAGCAGTACTTC. Amino acid sequence: CASMGGVVEQYF. The chain has TRBV11-2 and TRBJ2-7, with TRBD2 identical over 7 bases. Germline V gene lookup returns CDR1 SGHAT and CDR2 FQNNGV. V shed 7 bases and J 7 bases; nucleotides not matched to a gene: 7. This CDR3 contains 12 residues.

This chain links TRBV2 with TRBJ2-7, with 7 bases lining up with TRBD1. There are 12 residues in the CDR3. The V gene's germline CDR1 is SNHLY and CDR2 FYNNEI. V lost 7 bases, J lost 4 bases, and 4 bases stayed unmatched. CDR3 amino acids: CASTETGYEQYF. The CDR3 DNA reads TGTGCCAGCACTGAGACAGGGTACGAGCAGTACTTC.

V is TRBV28 and J is TRBJ2-2; no reliable D call. Looked up from germline, CDR1 is MDHEN and CDR2 is SYDVKM. This CDR3 spans 14 amino acids. The V and J ends lost 7 bases and 1 base respectively, with 10 bases between them. The CDR3 DNA sequence: TGTGCCAGCAATGCGCTGTTGAACACCGGGGAGCTGTTTTTT. It is translated as CASNALLNTGELFF. The whole variable domain, remainder taken from reference TRBV28 and TRBJ2-2, is DVKVTQSSRYLVKRTGEKVFLECVQDMDHENMFWYRQDPGLGLRLIYFSYDVKMKEKGDIPEGYSVSREKKERFSLILESASTNQTSMYLCASNALLNTGELFFGEGSRLTVL.

The chain employs TRBV13 and TRBJ2-4; a possible D gene is TRBD1 (6 bases). This CDR3 region has 20 residues. V was pared by 5 bases and J by 6 bases, with 32 bases between. Per the germline V gene, CDR1 is PRHDT and CDR2 is FYEKMQ (reference sequence). CDR3 bases: TGTGCCAGCAGCCATGGGGACGAGACAGGTTCAACTATCGTTGGAAACATTCAGTACTTC. It specifies CASSHGDETGSTIVGNIQYF.